This entry describes one TCR beta chain. This entry is derived from a study of blood T cell repertoires in COVID-19. Study background: Specimens from acute and convalescent COVID-19 originated in the United States, Italy and Spain. Nucleic acid was either cDNA or gDNA, and it came from T cells, B-cell-depleted T cells, or PBMCs.

Methods used by the authors: The authors estimated nucleated cell counts from reference gene primer amplification. Here immunoSEQ multiplex PCR was the method, and the copy in TCRdb shows in-frame clones only, minus some. V and J calls and clone size are as listed in that table; D and trimming were resolved from the DNA. The sample has 68,000 or so clones; 60% to 85% are singletons. The CDR3 totals 14 residues. Germline V gives CDR1 SGDLS, CDR2 YYNGEE. The V end was cut by 2 bases, the J end by 0 bases, with 7 bases between. Sequencing used peripheral blood. This clonotype originated in a human donor in a cohort sampled during active COVID-19. The chain combines TRBV9 with TRBJ2-3; D remains ambiguous. CDR3 protein: CASSVSPSTDTQYF. In DNA, the CDR3 is TGTGCCAGCAGCGTCTCCCCGAGCACAGATACGCAGTATTTT.